The rows below give T cell receptor beta chains drawn from one sample of a study of blood T cell repertoires in COVID-19. Data came from immunoSEQ multiplex PCR; TCRdb stores just in-frame clones and leaves some out. The sample has about 270,000 clones, around nine tenths seen once; the top ten hold around a tenth. Source material: peripheral blood. The receptors here all came from a man between 35 and 55 years old who had recovered from COVID-19. The CDR3 runs from the conserved cysteine through the conserved F or W. A D gene is named only where the DNA matches it firmly. Not every row has a clone size; where given, it reads once, few, many or a size class.

j_call: TRBJ2-3; d_call: .; clone_size: .; v_call: TRBV20-1; cdr3_nt: TGCAGTGCCAATCACAGGGATACGCAGTATTTT; cdr3_aa: CSANHRDTQYF
j_call: TRBJ2-5; d_call: TRBD1; clone_size: .; v_call: TRBV5-6; cdr3_nt: TGTGCCAGCAGCTGGACAGGGGCGTACCAAGAGACCCAGTACTTC; cdr3_aa: CASSWTGAYQETQYF
j_call: TRBJ2-1; d_call: .; clone_size: once; v_call: TRBV5-4; cdr3_nt: TGTGCCAGCAGCTTGGGATTTCGGGGTGGCGATGAGCAGTTCTTC; cdr3_aa: CASSLGFRGGDEQFF
j_call: TRBJ1-2; d_call: TRBD1; clone_size: .; v_call: TRBV2; cdr3_nt: TGTGCCAGCAGAATTCCGGGACAGATGACCACTAACTATGGCTACACCTTC; cdr3_aa: CASRIPGQMTTNYGYTF
j_call: TRBJ1-1; d_call: TRBD1; clone_size: .; v_call: TRBV6-2/TRBV6-3; cdr3_nt: TGTGCCAGCAGTCCCTGGGGACAGCTGAACACTGAAGCTTTCTTT; cdr3_aa: CASSPWGQLNTEAFF
j_call: TRBJ2-2; d_call: .; clone_size: .; v_call: TRBV2; cdr3_nt: TGTGCCAGCAGCGCTAGGGGGAGAACCGGGGAGCTGTTTTTT; cdr3_aa: CASSARGRTGELFF
j_call: TRBJ2-3; d_call: TRBD2; clone_size: .; v_call: TRBV29-1; cdr3_nt: TGCAGCGTTGAAGGGACTAGCGGGAGAACGCAGTATTTT; cdr3_aa: CSVEGTSGRTQYF
j_call: TRBJ2-1; d_call: TRBD1; clone_size: .; v_call: TRBV24-1; cdr3_nt: TGTGCCACCAGTGATCGGACAGGGACCTCTCCTATATCCTACAATGAGCAGTTCTTC; cdr3_aa: CATSDRTGTSPISYNEQFF
j_call: TRBJ2-1; d_call: .; clone_size: .; v_call: TRBV7-9; cdr3_nt: TGTGCCAGCAGCTTACCCCGGGATCCTCAAAGGTACAATGAGCAGTTCTTC; cdr3_aa: CASSLPRDPQRYNEQFF
j_call: TRBJ2-5; d_call: TRBD2; clone_size: .; v_call: TRBV19; cdr3_nt: TGTGCCAGTAGTATGGGCGGGGGGAATTCTGGGACCCAGTACTTC; cdr3_aa: CASSMGGGNSGTQYF
j_call: TRBJ2-6; d_call: TRBD2; clone_size: .; v_call: TRBV7-2; cdr3_nt: TGTGCCAGCAGCTTAGCGACGAGGACTAGCGGGAGCTCTGGGGCCAACGTCCTGACTTTC; cdr3_aa: CASSLATRTSGSSGANVLTF
j_call: TRBJ2-3; d_call: TRBD2; clone_size: .; v_call: TRBV7-2; cdr3_nt: TGTGCCAGCAGCTTAGTTAGCGGGGGGCCCACAGATACGCAGTATTTT; cdr3_aa: CASSLVSGGPTDTQYF
j_call: TRBJ2-7; d_call: TRBD2; clone_size: few; v_call: TRBV5-1; cdr3_nt: TGCGCCAGCAGCGTAGGACCGGCTGGACTAGCGAACTCCTACGAGCAGTACTTC; cdr3_aa: CASSVGPAGLANSYEQYF
j_call: TRBJ1-1; d_call: .; clone_size: .; v_call: TRBV29-1; cdr3_nt: TGCAGCGTCGCGGGTCGTTCAAGCAATCTTGGTGAAGCTTTCTTT; cdr3_aa: CSVAGRSSNLGEAFF
j_call: TRBJ2-7; d_call: .; clone_size: .; v_call: TRBV18; cdr3_nt: TGTGCCAGCTCACCAAAAGCGCAGGGAAACGAGCAGTACTTC; cdr3_aa: CASSPKAQGNEQYF
j_call: TRBJ2-2; d_call: TRBD2; clone_size: .; v_call: TRBV9; cdr3_nt: TGTGCCAGCAGCGTCGGGACTAGCGGGGGCGTAAGGGAGCTGTTTTTT; cdr3_aa: CASSVGTSGGVRELFF
j_call: TRBJ1-2; d_call: TRBD1; clone_size: .; v_call: TRBV25-1; cdr3_nt: TGTGCCAGCGCCCCGCTCGGGGACAGCTATGGCTACACCTTC; cdr3_aa: CASAPLGDSYGYTF
j_call: TRBJ2-4; d_call: .; clone_size: .; v_call: TRBV4-3; cdr3_nt: TGCGCCAGCAGCCAAAGCGGAATAGCCAAAAACATTCAGTACTTC; cdr3_aa: CASSQSGIAKNIQYF
j_call: TRBJ1-2; d_call: TRBD1; clone_size: .; v_call: TRBV19; cdr3_nt: TGTGCCAGTAGTTGGACAGGGGGAGAACTCGGCGGCTACACCTTC; cdr3_aa: CASSWTGGELGGYTF
j_call: TRBJ2-7; d_call: .; clone_size: .; v_call: TRBV19; cdr3_nt: TGTGCCAGCCAGGACGAGCAGTACTTC; cdr3_aa: CASQDEQYF
j_call: TRBJ2-7; d_call: .; clone_size: .; v_call: TRBV13; cdr3_nt: TGTGCCAGCAGGGTTAGGGGGACCTACGAGCAGTACTTC; cdr3_aa: CASRVRGTYEQYF
j_call: TRBJ2-3; d_call: TRBD1; clone_size: .; v_call: TRBV19; cdr3_nt: TGTGCCAGTAGTTCTCGGACAGGGGCTAAGACAGATACGCAGTATTTT; cdr3_aa: CASSSRTGAKTDTQYF
j_call: TRBJ2-1; d_call: TRBD2; clone_size: .; v_call: TRBV7-3; cdr3_nt: TGTGCCAGCAGCTCCAGCCCTGGGACTAGCGGGAGGGGCTACAATGAGCAGTTCTTC; cdr3_aa: CASSSSPGTSGRGYNEQFF
j_call: TRBJ1-3; d_call: .; clone_size: .; v_call: TRBV9; cdr3_nt: TGTGCCAGCAGCGTAGCAGGACACTCTGGAAACACCATATATTTT; cdr3_aa: CASSVAGHSGNTIYF
j_call: TRBJ2-1; d_call: TRBD2; clone_size: .; v_call: TRBV4-1; cdr3_nt: TGCGCCAGCAGCCAGTTACCGGGGGGAATCAATGAGCAGTTCTTC; cdr3_aa: CASSQLPGGINEQFF
j_call: TRBJ2-7; d_call: .; clone_size: .; v_call: TRBV5-1; cdr3_nt: TGCGCCAGCAGCCCCGAGGTCCCCAGGGGAGACGAGCAGTACTTC; cdr3_aa: CASSPEVPRGDEQYF
j_call: TRBJ2-2; d_call: TRBD1; clone_size: few; v_call: TRBV9; cdr3_nt: TGTGCCAGCAGAGGACAGGGGTACACCGGGGAGCTGTTTTTT; cdr3_aa: CASRGQGYTGELFF
j_call: TRBJ1-6; d_call: TRBD1; clone_size: .; v_call: TRBV7-8; cdr3_nt: TGTGCCAGCAGCTCAGGACAGGGTTCGAGTTCACCCCTCCACTTT; cdr3_aa: CASSSGQGSSSPLHF
j_call: TRBJ2-3; d_call: TRBD2; clone_size: .; v_call: TRBV11-2; cdr3_nt: TGTGCCAGCAGCTCCCATCGCGGTAGCGGGGGGCTAGCGGATACGCAGTATTTT; cdr3_aa: CASSSHRGSGGLADTQYF
j_call: TRBJ1-1; d_call: .; clone_size: .; v_call: TRBV6-6; cdr3_nt: TGTGCCAGCAGCCGGTGGGACGGGAGTGAAGCTTTCTTT; cdr3_aa: CASSRWDGSEAFF
j_call: TRBJ2-3; d_call: TRBD2; clone_size: .; v_call: TRBV3-1/TRBV3-2; cdr3_nt: TGTGCCAGCAGAACAGCGGGGGGGCCTACAGATACGCAGTATTTT; cdr3_aa: CASRTAGGPTDTQYF
j_call: TRBJ2-1; d_call: TRBD2; clone_size: once; v_call: TRBV25-1; cdr3_nt: TGTGCCAGCAGCCTACCCTCTACCGGGAGGAAAAACAATGAGCAGTTCTTC; cdr3_aa: CASSLPSTGRKNNEQFF
j_call: TRBJ2-1; d_call: .; clone_size: .; v_call: TRBV5-1; cdr3_nt: TGCGCCAGCAGCCGTGACAGCGACAATGAGCAGTTCTTC; cdr3_aa: CASSRDSDNEQFF
j_call: TRBJ2-2; d_call: TRBD1; clone_size: .; v_call: TRBV7-2; cdr3_nt: TGTGCCAGCAGCTTACCTCTCACAGGGGGCAAAGCCGGGGAGCTGTTTTTT; cdr3_aa: CASSLPLTGGKAGELFF
j_call: TRBJ2-1; d_call: .; clone_size: .; v_call: TRBV5-4; cdr3_nt: TGTGCCAGCAGCTTGGACTCTCGTTCCTACAATGAGCAGTTCTTC; cdr3_aa: CASSLDSRSYNEQFF
j_call: TRBJ2-5; d_call: .; clone_size: once; v_call: TRBV5-1; cdr3_nt: TGCGCCAGCAGCTTGGGGTCTACTAGTGGGGAGACCCAGTACTTC; cdr3_aa: CASSLGSTSGETQYF
j_call: TRBJ2-7; d_call: TRBD1; clone_size: .; v_call: TRBV6-1; cdr3_nt: TGTGCCAGCAGTGAGGGGGGACAGGGGAAATATAACGAGCAGTACTTC; cdr3_aa: CASSEGGQGKYNEQYF
j_call: TRBJ1-1; d_call: .; clone_size: .; v_call: TRBV27; cdr3_nt: TGTGCCAGCAGTTTATTGGGGGGAACGGTGAACACTGAAGCTTTCTTT; cdr3_aa: CASSLLGGTVNTEAFF
j_call: TRBJ2-7; d_call: .; clone_size: .; v_call: TRBV18; cdr3_nt: TGTGCCAGCTCACCAGAAGAGGGTTGGGACGAGCAGTACTTC; cdr3_aa: CASSPEEGWDEQYF
j_call: TRBJ1-3; d_call: .; clone_size: .; v_call: TRBV10-3; cdr3_nt: TGTGCCACCAGAGCCTCTGGAAACACCATATATTTT; cdr3_aa: CATRASGNTIYF
j_call: TRBJ2-7; d_call: TRBD1; clone_size: once; v_call: TRBV19; cdr3_nt: TGTGCCAGTAGTGCCGGACAGGGACCTACCTACGAGCAGTACTTC; cdr3_aa: CASSAGQGPTYEQYF
j_call: TRBJ1-1; d_call: .; clone_size: .; v_call: TRBV29-1; cdr3_nt: TGCAGCGTTGTAGTGGAGACTGAAGCTTTCTTT; cdr3_aa: CSVVVETEAFF
j_call: TRBJ1-3; d_call: TRBD1; clone_size: .; v_call: TRBV5-6; cdr3_nt: TGTGCCAGCAGCTTGGGGTTGACAGGGGCTGGAAACACCATATATTTT; cdr3_aa: CASSLGLTGAGNTIYF
j_call: TRBJ1-2; d_call: .; clone_size: .; v_call: TRBV7-6; cdr3_nt: TGTGCCAGCAGCCCTCCATTAGAGGGTTTCGGCTATGGCTACACCTTC; cdr3_aa: CASSPPLEGFGYGYTF
j_call: TRBJ1-3; d_call: .; clone_size: .; v_call: TRBV29-1; cdr3_nt: TGCAGCGTTGAAGGCCTGGGAGGGGGTATAGACACCATATATTTT; cdr3_aa: CSVEGLGGGIDTIYF
j_call: TRBJ2-7; d_call: .; clone_size: .; v_call: TRBV7-2; cdr3_nt: TGTGCCAGCAGCTTAAGTTGGCTAGCTGGTGCCGAGCAGTACTTC; cdr3_aa: CASSLSWLAGAEQYF
j_call: TRBJ2-1; d_call: TRBD2; clone_size: .; v_call: TRBV15; cdr3_nt: TGTGCCACCAGCAGGGGCGGGGGGATCAAGGATGAGCAGTTCTTC; cdr3_aa: CATSRGGGIKDEQFF
j_call: TRBJ1-5; d_call: TRBD1; clone_size: .; v_call: TRBV19; cdr3_nt: TGTGCCAGTAGCGTTATGGACAGGTTCAATCAGCCCCAGCATTTT; cdr3_aa: CASSVMDRFNQPQHF
j_call: TRBJ2-5; d_call: TRBD2; clone_size: .; v_call: TRBV7-8; cdr3_nt: TGTGCCAGCAGCCCGGGGACTAGCGGAAAACAAGAGACCCAGTACTTC; cdr3_aa: CASSPGTSGKQETQYF
j_call: TRBJ2-3; d_call: .; clone_size: .; v_call: TRBV11-2; cdr3_nt: TGTGCCAGCAGCTTAGGGGATCGGGGAATGAATACGCAGTATTTT; cdr3_aa: CASSLGDRGMNTQYF